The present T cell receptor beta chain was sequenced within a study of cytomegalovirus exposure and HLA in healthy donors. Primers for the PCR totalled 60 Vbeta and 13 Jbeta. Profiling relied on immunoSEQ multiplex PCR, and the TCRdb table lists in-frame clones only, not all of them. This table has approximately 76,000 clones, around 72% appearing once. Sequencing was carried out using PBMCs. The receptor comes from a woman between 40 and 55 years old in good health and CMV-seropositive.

CDR3 DNA sequence: TGTGCCAGCAGCCCTAACTCAGGGGGCGCTGGGTACAATGAGCAGTTCTTC. This sequence encodes CASSPNSGGAGYNEQFF. V usage is TRBV7-6 and J usage is TRBJ2-1, with 8 bases fitting TRBD1. V gave up 5 bases and J gave up 4 bases; unmatched junction bases: 13. The CDR3 totals 17 residues. The germline V gene encodes CDR1 SGHVS and CDR2 FNYEAQ.